These 32 T cell receptor beta chains were all obtained from the same sample, sequenced in a study of cytomegalovirus exposure and HLA in healthy donors. 13 Jbeta primers and 60 Vbeta primers were used for the PCR. Assay used: immunoSEQ multiplex PCR; TCRdb lists only in-frame clones, some missing. The repertoire holds 75,000 to 95,000 clones, with approximately 78% as singletons. Material for sequencing was PBMCs. The receptors were sampled from a male donor in good health and CMV-seropositive.

This chain uses TRBV27 with TRBJ2-1; the match to TRBD1 covers 9 bases. Trimming removed 6 bases from V and 4 bases from J; junction bases left unmatched: 10. The CDR3 consists of 16 residues. From germline, CDR1 is MNHEY and CDR2 SMNVEV (reference sequence). This CDR3 is CASRATGGGRYNEQFF. The CDR3 DNA reads TGTGCCAGCAGAGCTACAGGGGGCGGAAGATACAATGAGCAGTTCTTC.

The chain combines TRBV7-9 with TRBJ2-7, with TRBD2 identical over 7 bases. V lost 1 base to trimming and J lost 7 bases; unmatched junction nucleotides: 7. CDR1 SEHNR and CDR2 FQNEAQ come from the germline V gene (reference sequence). The CDR3 length is 14 residues. The CDR3 coding sequence is TGTGCCAGCAGCTTAGGGGGCGGGAGAGGGGAGCAGTACTTC. Protein sequence: CASSLGGGRGEQYF.

The rearrangement joins TRBV5-8 to TRBJ2-3; D gene uncertain. V dropped 4 bases and J dropped 4 bases, with 13 bases sitting between them. Germline V gives CDR1 SGHTS, CDR2 YDEGEE. The CDR3 spans 14 residues. The CDR3 reads CASSSASPADTQYF. The DNA for the CDR3 is TGTGCCAGCAGCAGCGCCTCCCCCGCAGATACGCAGTATTTT.

V usage is TRBV6-4 and J usage is TRBJ1-5, with D perhaps matching TRBD1 (6 bases). The CDR3 totals 15 residues. Germline V lookup: CDR1 MRHNA, CDR2 SNTAGT. Trimming cost V 6 bases and J 7 bases, with 19 bases left between them. The CDR3 coding sequence is TGTGCCAGCAGCCCTTCTTCAGGGGTTGGCCAGCCCCAGCATTTT. Protein sequence: CASSPSSGVGQPQHF.

This clone was counted once. The gene calls are TRBV2 and TRBJ2-7; D is uncertain. The CDR3 is 13 residues long. Trimming took 6 bases from V and 7 from J, leaving 16 bases between them. CDR1 SNHLY and CDR2 FYNNEI come from the germline V gene. The CDR3 is CASSKSFLREQYF. In nucleotides, the CDR3 is TGTGCCAGCAGCAAGTCGTTCCTTAGAGAGCAGTACTTC.

The genes are TRBV20-1 and TRBJ1-1; perhaps TRBD1 as D (6 bases). Trimming took off 2 bases at V and 13 bases at J, with 8 bases between the two ends. Germline CDR1 reads DFQATT; CDR2 reads SNEGSKA (reference sequence). The CDR3 is 9 residues long. CDR3 sequence (DNA): TGCAGTGCTAGATCCAGGGGTTTCTTT. Translation gives CSARSRGFF.

This chain links TRBV13 with TRBJ1-6; TRBD1 aligns across 7 bases. The ends lost 3 bases at V and 8 bases at J; junction bases unmatched: 4. This CDR3 contains 14 residues. The germline gives CDR1 PRHDT, CDR2 FYEKMQ (reference sequence). This CDR3 reads CASSFNRGDSPLHF. The CDR3 DNA is TGTGCCAGCAGCTTTAACAGGGGTGATTCACCCCTCCACTTT. The variable domain in full, completed from reference TRBV13 and TRBJ1-6, reads AAGVIQSPRHLIKEKRETATLKCYPIPRHDTVYWYQQGPGQDPQFLISFYEKMQSDKGSIPDRFSAQQFSDYHSELNMSSLELGDSALYFCASSFNRGDSPLHFGNGTRLTVT.

The gene calls are TRBV6-5 and TRBJ2-3; D is unclear. Trimming left V 5 bases short and J 5 bases short, with 11 bases between. Germline assignment: CDR1 MNHEY and CDR2 SVGAGI. The CDR3 runs to 13 residues. The CDR3 region has the DNA TGTGCCAGCAGTCTACCAACGGGAGATACGCAGTATTTT. The encoded protein is CASSLPTGDTQYF.

This clone was observed a handful of times. The rearrangement links TRBV10-2 to TRBJ2-7; 8 nucleotides match TRBD2. The CDR3 totals 16 residues. The germline CDR1 and CDR2 sequences are WSHSY and SAAADI. After removal of 4 bases from V and 0 bases from J, the junction contained 8 bases not matched to a gene. CDR3 coding DNA: TGCGCCAGCAGTGTTAGCGGGGCCTTACCCTCCTACGAGCAGTACTTC. Protein product: CASSVSGALPSYEQYF.

As concerns this clone: A read error likely explains this, since a far larger clone differs by one base. The chain has TRBV5-6 and TRBJ1-5, with 8 bases fitting TRBD1. The germline gives CDR1 SGHDT, CDR2 YYEEEE. This CDR3 is built from 14 residues. Germline trimming cut 4 bases from V and 3 bases from J; bases unmatched to any gene: 3. CDR3 DNA: TGTGCCAGCAGCCTGGGACAGGTCAATCAGCCCCAGCATTTT. It specifies CASSLGQVNQPQHF.

The rearrangement uses TRBV4-1 and TRBJ2-3; 12 bases line up with TRBD2. V lost 0 bases and J lost 6; bases outside the gene matches: 10. The CDR3 consists of 18 residues. Germline V gene lookup returns CDR1 MGHRA and CDR2 YSYEKL. CDR3 sequence: CASSQDWLAGGQADTQYF. The CDR3 nucleotides read TGCGCCAGCAGCCAAGATTGGCTAGCGGGGGGGCAGGCGGATACGCAGTATTTT.

The rearrangement uses TRBV30 and TRBJ1-2; weak D call: TRBD1 (5 bases). CDR3 size: 12 residues. Germline V gene sequence: CDR1 GTSNPN, CDR2 SVGIG (reference sequence). V lost 3 bases and J lost 8, with 13 bases in between. The CDR3 nucleotides are TGTGCCTGGAGAGACAGAAGGTCGGGCTACACCTTC. Translating gives CAWRDRRSGYTF. Full variable domain (outside the CDR3, taken from reference TRBV30 and TRBJ1-2): SQTIHQWPATLVQPVGSPLSLECTVEGTSNPNLYWYRQAAGRGLQLLFYSVGIGQISSEVPQNLSASRPQDRQFILSSKKLLLSDSGFYLCAWRDRRSGYTFGSGTRLTVV.

This clone was observed once. This chain connects TRBV19 to TRBJ1-1, with D maybe TRBD1 (6 bases). V lost 4 bases, J lost 0 bases, and 12 bases lay in between. The CDR3 is made up of 15 amino acids. Germline V lookup: CDR1 LNHDA, CDR2 SQIVND (reference sequence). The CDR3 DNA follows: TGTGCCAGTAGTAGAAACAGGGACATGAACACTGAAGCTTTCTTT. Translating it yields CASSRNRDMNTEAFF.

The chain joins TRBV27 to TRBJ1-2; TRBD1 aligns across 9 bases. Germline assignment: CDR1 MNHEY and CDR2 SMNVEV (reference sequence). J gave up 3 bases and V 5 bases, and 7 bases lay outside the gene matches. This CDR3 is built from 15 residues. CDR3 loop: CASSTGTGLYYGYTF. The CDR3 region has the DNA TGTGCCAGCAGTACCGGGACAGGGTTGTACTATGGCTACACCTTC.

The chain links TRBV28 to TRBJ2-5; the D gene is possibly TRBD2 (5 bases). The germline CDR1 and CDR2 sequences are MDHEN and SYDVKM. There are 15 residues in the CDR3. The V gene lost 0 bases and the J gene lost 3 bases, with 11 bases spanning the gap. Here the CDR3 DNA reads TGTGCCAGCAGTTTATGGGGAGTCGGGAAAGAGACCCAGTACTTC. It yields the protein CASSLWGVGKETQYF.

V usage is TRBV10-3 and J usage is TRBJ2-6; maybe TRBD2 (5 bases). This CDR3 contains 15 residues. The germline V and J ends were trimmed by 2 bases and 0 bases, with 5 bases remaining between them. Per the germline V gene, CDR1 is ENHRY and CDR2 is SYGVKD. The CDR3 DNA is TGTGCCATCAGTGAGACTAGCTCTGGGGCCAACGTCCTGACTTTC. Protein: CAISETSSGANVLTF.

This clone appeared once. CDR3 in amino acids: CASYTGDFYNEQFF. The CDR3 region has the DNA TGTGCCAGCTATACAGGGGACTTCTACAATGAGCAGTTCTTC. The J gene is TRBJ2-1, the V gene TRBV27, with D perhaps matching TRBD1 (7 bases). V dropped 8 bases and J dropped 3 bases, with 14 bases sitting between them. CDR1 and CDR2 from the germline V gene are MNHEY and SMNVEV (reference sequence). This CDR3 has 14 amino acids.

As concerns this clone: Other DNA sequences within the sample encode an identical CDR3. This rearrangement joins TRBV9 to TRBJ2-3; TRBD2 might be the D (8 bases). The CDR3 covers 18 residues. Per the germline V gene, CDR1 is SGDLS and CDR2 is YYNGEE. The V gene lost 2 bases and the J gene lost 1 base, with 20 bases spanning the gap. CDR3 region: CASSVGVGRGQRTDTQYF. The CDR3 region has the DNA TGTGCCAGCAGCGTGGGTGTCGGGAGGGGACAGCGCACAGATACGCAGTATTTT.

The V call is TRBV7-8, the J call TRBJ2-1; 9 nucleotides agree with TRBD2. Germline trimming cut 5 bases from V and 2 bases from J; bases unmatched to any gene: 10. The length of the CDR3 is 17 residues. Germline V lookup: CDR1 SGHVS, CDR2 FQNEAQ. In DNA form, the CDR3 reads TGTGCCAGCAGCCCTCTCGGACTAGCGTCAACCTACAATGAGCAGTTCTTC. This codes for CASSPLGLASTYNEQFF.

This clone was recorded only once. This chain joins TRBV7-9 and TRBJ2-1; the match to TRBD2 covers 10 bases. The CDR3 totals 17 residues. The germline CDR1 and CDR2 sequences are SEHNR and FQNEAQ (reference sequence). V lost 5 bases, J lost 0 bases, and 7 bases stayed unmatched. The CDR3 sequence: CASSHPLAGSSYNEQFF. For the CDR3, the DNA is TGTGCCAGCAGCCACCCACTAGCGGGGAGCTCCTACAATGAGCAGTTCTTC.

J is TRBJ1-4 and V is TRBV2; 8 nucleotides agree with TRBD1. Germline V lookup: CDR1 SNHLY, CDR2 FYNNEI. The CDR3 has 15 amino acids. V dropped 7 bases and J dropped 5; count of bases not matched to a gene: 9. The CDR3 nucleotides are TGTGCCAGCATTTCACTCAGGGGGCCAAATGAAAAACTGTTTTTT. Amino acid sequence: CASISLRGPNEKLFF.

The J gene is TRBJ2-7, the V gene TRBV6-6; D may be TRBD1 (5 bases). CDR3 length: 13 amino acids. Trimming left V 5 bases short and J 6 bases short, with 14 bases between. Looked up from germline, CDR1 is MNHNY and CDR2 is SVGAGI (reference sequence). The CDR3 coding sequence is TGTGCCAGCAGTCAAAAGGGGCTCGGCGAGCAGTACTTC. It translates to CASSQKGLGEQYF.

The rearrangement links TRBV5-1 to TRBJ1-1; D gene unclear. This CDR3 has 16 residues. V lost 4 bases to trimming and J lost 2 bases, with 18 bases between them. Germline V gene lookup returns CDR1 SGHRS and CDR2 YFSETQ. In DNA, the CDR3 is TGCGCCAGCAGCCCTGGTGGGCAGCGGTTAAACACTGAAGCTTTCTTT. Protein: CASSPGGQRLNTEAFF.

The chain couples TRBV27 to TRBJ1-5; D gene ambiguous. V was cut by 2 bases and J by 16 bases, with 18 bases left in between. This CDR3 has 13 amino acids. Germline CDR1 and CDR2: MNHEY and SMNVEV (reference sequence). The CDR3 DNA is TGTGCCAGCAGTTTAGCAGGAGGGCTAAGTGAACATTTT. Protein product: CASSLAGGLSEHF.

The V gene is TRBV7-8, the J gene TRBJ1-4; D call uncertain. CDR1 and CDR2 from the germline V gene are SGHVS and FQNEAQ. The CDR3 is 12 residues long. Trimming cost V 3 bases and J 7 bases, with 6 bases left between them. The DNA of the CDR3 is TGTGCCAGCAGCTTGAGTGGTGAAAAACTGTTTTTT. Its protein is CASSLSGEKLFF.

This clone has more than one count but fewer than ten. The V gene is TRBV28, the J gene TRBJ1-5; D is perhaps TRBD1 (5 bases). V lost 3 bases, J lost 2 bases, and 17 bases lay in between. This CDR3 is built from 17 residues. Germline loops: CDR1 MDHEN, CDR2 SYDVKM. As DNA, the CDR3 is TGTGCCAGCAGTTTGGGCCACGGTGGGGGGGGCAATCAGCCCCAGCATTTT. Its translation: CASSLGHGGGGNQPQHF.

The CDR3 protein is CSAVRGHEQYF. CDR3 nucleotide sequence: TGCAGCGCTGTAAGGGGCCACGAGCAGTACTTC. The chain joins TRBV29-1 to TRBJ2-7, with TRBD1 as a possible D gene (5 bases). CDR1 and CDR2 from the germline V gene are SQVTM and ANQGSEA. The CDR3 has 11 residues. V lost 7 bases and J lost 5, with 12 bases in between.

V usage is TRBV19 and J usage is TRBJ2-3; 11 bases map to TRBD1. The CDR3 spans 16 residues. V lost 3 bases to trimming and J lost 0 bases; unmatched junction nucleotides: 2. Germline CDR1 LNHDA, CDR2 SQIVND (reference sequence). The CDR3 loop reads CASSIGTGGSTDTQYF. For the CDR3, the DNA is TGTGCCAGTAGTATCGGGACAGGGGGAAGCACAGATACGCAGTATTTT. The complete variable domain, with remaining parts taken from reference TRBV19 and TRBJ2-3, reads DGGITQSPKYLFRKEGQNVTLSCEQNLNHDAMYWYRQDPGQGLRLIYYSQIVNDFQKGDIAEGYSVSREKKESFPLTVTSAQKNPTAFYLCASSIGTGGSTDTQYFGPGTRLTVL.

This clone was seen a few times. The chain uses TRBV7-2 and TRBJ2-5; 9 nucleotides align to TRBD2. The CDR3 is 18 residues long. Germline-derived CDR1 and CDR2 are SGHTA and FQGNSA. Germline trimming cut 5 bases from V and 2 bases from J; bases unmatched to any gene: 15. CDR3 sequence (DNA): TGTGCCAGCAGCCTGGCCAGCGGGGGGCCCCTGAAGCAAGAGACCCAGTACTTC. Amino acids: CASSLASGGPLKQETQYF.

This clone was seen only a few times. V is TRBV6-1 and J is TRBJ2-6, with TRBD1 as a possible D gene (6 bases). This CDR3 has 15 residues. Germline assignment: CDR1 MNHNS and CDR2 SASEGT. Trimming took 8 bases from V and 0 from J, leaving 11 bases between them. CDR3 sequence: CASDTGPSGANVLTF. In DNA form, the CDR3 reads TGTGCCAGCGATACAGGGCCCTCTGGGGCCAACGTCCTGACTTTC.

This chain links TRBV18 with TRBJ1-4; 8 bases line up with TRBD1. Germline V lookup: CDR1 KGHSH, CDR2 LQKENI. CDR3 size: 14 residues. V gave up 3 bases and J gave up 7 bases; unmatched junction bases: 4. The CDR3 DNA is TGTGCCAGCTCACCCGGACAGGGCGGTGAAAAACTGTTTTTT. Protein: CASSPGQGGEKLFF.

The chain uses TRBV18 and TRBJ1-5, with 8 positions matching TRBD1. The V and J ends lost 3 bases and 1 base, in that order; junction bases with no gene match: 5. The germline V gene encodes CDR1 KGHSH and CDR2 LQKENI. The CDR3 spans 16 residues. This CDR3 is CASSPGQGRSNQPQHF. In DNA form, the CDR3 reads TGTGCCAGCTCACCCGGACAGGGAAGAAGCAATCAGCCCCAGCATTTT.